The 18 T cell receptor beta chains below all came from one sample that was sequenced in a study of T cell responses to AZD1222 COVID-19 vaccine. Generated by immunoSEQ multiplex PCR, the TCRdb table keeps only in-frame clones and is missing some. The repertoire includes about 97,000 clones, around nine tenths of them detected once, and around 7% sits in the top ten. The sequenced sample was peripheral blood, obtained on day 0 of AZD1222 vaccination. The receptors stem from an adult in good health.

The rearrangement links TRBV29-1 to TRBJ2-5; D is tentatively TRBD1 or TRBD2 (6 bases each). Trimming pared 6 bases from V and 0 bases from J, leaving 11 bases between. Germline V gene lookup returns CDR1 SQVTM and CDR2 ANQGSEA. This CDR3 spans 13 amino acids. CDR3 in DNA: TGCAGCGTGCGAGGGGGGAACCAAGAGACCCAGTACTTC. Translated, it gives CSVRGGNQETQYF.

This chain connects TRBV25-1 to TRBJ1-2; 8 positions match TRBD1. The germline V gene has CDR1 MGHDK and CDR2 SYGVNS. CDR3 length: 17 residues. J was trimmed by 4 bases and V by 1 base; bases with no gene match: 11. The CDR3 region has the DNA TGTGCCAGCAGTGAATCTACCGGACAGGGCGGAATCTATGGCTACACCTTC. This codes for CASSESTGQGGIYGYTF.

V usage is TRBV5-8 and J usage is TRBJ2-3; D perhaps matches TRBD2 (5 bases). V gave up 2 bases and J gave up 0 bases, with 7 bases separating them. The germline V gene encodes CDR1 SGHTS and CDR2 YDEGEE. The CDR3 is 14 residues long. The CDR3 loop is CASSLGGSTDTQYF. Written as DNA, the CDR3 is TGTGCCAGCAGCTTAGGAGGTAGCACAGATACGCAGTATTTT.

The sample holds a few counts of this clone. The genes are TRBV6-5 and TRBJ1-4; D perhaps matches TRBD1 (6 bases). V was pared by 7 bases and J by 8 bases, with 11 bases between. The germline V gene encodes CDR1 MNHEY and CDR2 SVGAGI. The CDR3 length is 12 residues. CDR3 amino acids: CASKTGWEKLFF. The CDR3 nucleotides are TGTGCCAGCAAAACAGGGTGGGAAAAACTGTTTTTT.

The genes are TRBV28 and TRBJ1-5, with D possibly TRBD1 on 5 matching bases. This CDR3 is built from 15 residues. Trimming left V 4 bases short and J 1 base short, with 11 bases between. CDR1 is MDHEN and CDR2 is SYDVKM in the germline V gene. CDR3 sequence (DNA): TGTGCCAGCAGTTACGGGGGGTCAAGCAATCAGCCCCAGCATTTT. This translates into CASSYGGSSNQPQHF.

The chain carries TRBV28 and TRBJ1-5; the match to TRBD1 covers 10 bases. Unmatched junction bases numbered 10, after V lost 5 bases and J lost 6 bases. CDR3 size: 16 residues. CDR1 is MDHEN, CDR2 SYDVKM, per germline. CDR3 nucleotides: TGTGCCAGCAGTCCTAACACAGGGACAGGGGTTCAGCCCCAGCATTTT. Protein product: CASSPNTGTGVQPQHF.

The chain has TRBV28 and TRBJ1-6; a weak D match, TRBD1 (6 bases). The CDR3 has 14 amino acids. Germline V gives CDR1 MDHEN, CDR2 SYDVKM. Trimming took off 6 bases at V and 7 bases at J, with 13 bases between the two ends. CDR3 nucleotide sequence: TGTGCCAGCAGCTTGGACAGCCAGAATTCACCCCTCCACTTT. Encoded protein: CASSLDSQNSPLHF.

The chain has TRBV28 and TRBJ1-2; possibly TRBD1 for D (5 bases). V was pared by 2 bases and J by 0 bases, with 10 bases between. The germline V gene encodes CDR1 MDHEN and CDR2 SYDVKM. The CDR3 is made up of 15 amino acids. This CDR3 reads CASSLGGVTNYGYTF. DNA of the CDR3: TGTGCCAGCAGTTTAGGGGGAGTCACTAACTATGGCTACACCTTC.

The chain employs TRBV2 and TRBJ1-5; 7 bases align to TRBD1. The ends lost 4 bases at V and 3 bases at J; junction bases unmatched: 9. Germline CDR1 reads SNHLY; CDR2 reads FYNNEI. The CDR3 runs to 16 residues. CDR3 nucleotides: TGTGCCAGCAGTGCTCGTGGGGACAGATTCAATCAGCCCCAGCATTTT. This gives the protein CASSARGDRFNQPQHF.

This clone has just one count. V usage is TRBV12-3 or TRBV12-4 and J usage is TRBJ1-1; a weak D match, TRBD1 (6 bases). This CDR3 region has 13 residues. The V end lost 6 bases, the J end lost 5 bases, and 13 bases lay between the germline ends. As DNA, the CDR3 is TGTGCCAGCAGGATGAGGGGGAGGACTGAAGCTTTCTTT. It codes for CASRMRGRTEAFF.

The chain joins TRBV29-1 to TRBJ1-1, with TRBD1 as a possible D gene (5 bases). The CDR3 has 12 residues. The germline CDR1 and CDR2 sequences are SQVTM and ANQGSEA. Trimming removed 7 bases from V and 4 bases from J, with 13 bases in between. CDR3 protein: CSGRAMGTEAFF. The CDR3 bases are TGCAGCGGCAGGGCGATGGGCACTGAAGCTTTCTTT. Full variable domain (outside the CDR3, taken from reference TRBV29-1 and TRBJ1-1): SAVISQKPSRDICQRGTSLTIQCQVDSQVTMMFWYRQQPGQSLTLIATANQGSEATYESGFVIDKFPISRPNLTFSTLTVSNMSPEDSSIYLCSGRAMGTEAFFGQGTRLTVV.

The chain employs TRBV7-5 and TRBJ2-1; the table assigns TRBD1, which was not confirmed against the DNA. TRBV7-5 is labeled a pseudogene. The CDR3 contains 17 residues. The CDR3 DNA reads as TGTGTCCCTACGTTTGGAGGGGGGGACAGGGGGTTCAATGAGCAGTTCTTC. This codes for CVPTFGGGDRGFNEQFF.

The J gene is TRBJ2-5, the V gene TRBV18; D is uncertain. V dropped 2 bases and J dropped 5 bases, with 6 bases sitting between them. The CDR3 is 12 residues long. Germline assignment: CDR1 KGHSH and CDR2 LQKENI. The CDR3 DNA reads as TGTGCCAGCTCACCAGCTGGGGAGACCCAGTACTTC. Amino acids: CASSPAGETQYF.

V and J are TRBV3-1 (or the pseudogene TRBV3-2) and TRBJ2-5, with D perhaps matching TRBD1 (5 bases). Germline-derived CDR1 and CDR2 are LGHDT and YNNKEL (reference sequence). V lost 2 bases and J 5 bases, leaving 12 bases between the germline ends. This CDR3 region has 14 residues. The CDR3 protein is CASSQRGAVETQYF. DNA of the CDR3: TGTGCCAGCAGCCAACGTGGGGCCGTGGAGACCCAGTACTTC.

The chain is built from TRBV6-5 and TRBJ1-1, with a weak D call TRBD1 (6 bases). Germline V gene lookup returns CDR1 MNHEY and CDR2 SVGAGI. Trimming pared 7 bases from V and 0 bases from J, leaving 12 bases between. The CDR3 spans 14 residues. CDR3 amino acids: CASKGGGLNTEAFF. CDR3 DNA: TGTGCCAGCAAGGGGGGCGGTTTGAACACTGAAGCTTTCTTT.

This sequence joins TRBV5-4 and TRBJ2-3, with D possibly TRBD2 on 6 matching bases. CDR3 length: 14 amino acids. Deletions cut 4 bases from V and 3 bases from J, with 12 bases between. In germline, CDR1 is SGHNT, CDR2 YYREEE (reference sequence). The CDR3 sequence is CASSTGDFTDTQYF. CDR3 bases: TGTGCCAGCAGCACCGGGGACTTTACAGATACGCAGTATTTT.

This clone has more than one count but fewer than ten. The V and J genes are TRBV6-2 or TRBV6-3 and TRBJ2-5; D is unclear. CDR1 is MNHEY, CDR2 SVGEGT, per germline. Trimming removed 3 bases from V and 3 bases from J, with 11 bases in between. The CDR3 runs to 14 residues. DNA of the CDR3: TGTGCCAGCAGTTATATGGCCGGAAAAGAGACCCAGTACTTC. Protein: CASSYMAGKETQYF.

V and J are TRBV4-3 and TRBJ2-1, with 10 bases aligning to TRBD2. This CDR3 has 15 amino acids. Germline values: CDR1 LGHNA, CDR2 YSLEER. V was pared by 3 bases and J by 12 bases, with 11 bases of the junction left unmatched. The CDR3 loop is CASSQELAGNPGQFF. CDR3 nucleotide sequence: TGCGCCAGCAGCCAGGAACTAGCGGGGAACCCCGGGCAGTTCTTC.